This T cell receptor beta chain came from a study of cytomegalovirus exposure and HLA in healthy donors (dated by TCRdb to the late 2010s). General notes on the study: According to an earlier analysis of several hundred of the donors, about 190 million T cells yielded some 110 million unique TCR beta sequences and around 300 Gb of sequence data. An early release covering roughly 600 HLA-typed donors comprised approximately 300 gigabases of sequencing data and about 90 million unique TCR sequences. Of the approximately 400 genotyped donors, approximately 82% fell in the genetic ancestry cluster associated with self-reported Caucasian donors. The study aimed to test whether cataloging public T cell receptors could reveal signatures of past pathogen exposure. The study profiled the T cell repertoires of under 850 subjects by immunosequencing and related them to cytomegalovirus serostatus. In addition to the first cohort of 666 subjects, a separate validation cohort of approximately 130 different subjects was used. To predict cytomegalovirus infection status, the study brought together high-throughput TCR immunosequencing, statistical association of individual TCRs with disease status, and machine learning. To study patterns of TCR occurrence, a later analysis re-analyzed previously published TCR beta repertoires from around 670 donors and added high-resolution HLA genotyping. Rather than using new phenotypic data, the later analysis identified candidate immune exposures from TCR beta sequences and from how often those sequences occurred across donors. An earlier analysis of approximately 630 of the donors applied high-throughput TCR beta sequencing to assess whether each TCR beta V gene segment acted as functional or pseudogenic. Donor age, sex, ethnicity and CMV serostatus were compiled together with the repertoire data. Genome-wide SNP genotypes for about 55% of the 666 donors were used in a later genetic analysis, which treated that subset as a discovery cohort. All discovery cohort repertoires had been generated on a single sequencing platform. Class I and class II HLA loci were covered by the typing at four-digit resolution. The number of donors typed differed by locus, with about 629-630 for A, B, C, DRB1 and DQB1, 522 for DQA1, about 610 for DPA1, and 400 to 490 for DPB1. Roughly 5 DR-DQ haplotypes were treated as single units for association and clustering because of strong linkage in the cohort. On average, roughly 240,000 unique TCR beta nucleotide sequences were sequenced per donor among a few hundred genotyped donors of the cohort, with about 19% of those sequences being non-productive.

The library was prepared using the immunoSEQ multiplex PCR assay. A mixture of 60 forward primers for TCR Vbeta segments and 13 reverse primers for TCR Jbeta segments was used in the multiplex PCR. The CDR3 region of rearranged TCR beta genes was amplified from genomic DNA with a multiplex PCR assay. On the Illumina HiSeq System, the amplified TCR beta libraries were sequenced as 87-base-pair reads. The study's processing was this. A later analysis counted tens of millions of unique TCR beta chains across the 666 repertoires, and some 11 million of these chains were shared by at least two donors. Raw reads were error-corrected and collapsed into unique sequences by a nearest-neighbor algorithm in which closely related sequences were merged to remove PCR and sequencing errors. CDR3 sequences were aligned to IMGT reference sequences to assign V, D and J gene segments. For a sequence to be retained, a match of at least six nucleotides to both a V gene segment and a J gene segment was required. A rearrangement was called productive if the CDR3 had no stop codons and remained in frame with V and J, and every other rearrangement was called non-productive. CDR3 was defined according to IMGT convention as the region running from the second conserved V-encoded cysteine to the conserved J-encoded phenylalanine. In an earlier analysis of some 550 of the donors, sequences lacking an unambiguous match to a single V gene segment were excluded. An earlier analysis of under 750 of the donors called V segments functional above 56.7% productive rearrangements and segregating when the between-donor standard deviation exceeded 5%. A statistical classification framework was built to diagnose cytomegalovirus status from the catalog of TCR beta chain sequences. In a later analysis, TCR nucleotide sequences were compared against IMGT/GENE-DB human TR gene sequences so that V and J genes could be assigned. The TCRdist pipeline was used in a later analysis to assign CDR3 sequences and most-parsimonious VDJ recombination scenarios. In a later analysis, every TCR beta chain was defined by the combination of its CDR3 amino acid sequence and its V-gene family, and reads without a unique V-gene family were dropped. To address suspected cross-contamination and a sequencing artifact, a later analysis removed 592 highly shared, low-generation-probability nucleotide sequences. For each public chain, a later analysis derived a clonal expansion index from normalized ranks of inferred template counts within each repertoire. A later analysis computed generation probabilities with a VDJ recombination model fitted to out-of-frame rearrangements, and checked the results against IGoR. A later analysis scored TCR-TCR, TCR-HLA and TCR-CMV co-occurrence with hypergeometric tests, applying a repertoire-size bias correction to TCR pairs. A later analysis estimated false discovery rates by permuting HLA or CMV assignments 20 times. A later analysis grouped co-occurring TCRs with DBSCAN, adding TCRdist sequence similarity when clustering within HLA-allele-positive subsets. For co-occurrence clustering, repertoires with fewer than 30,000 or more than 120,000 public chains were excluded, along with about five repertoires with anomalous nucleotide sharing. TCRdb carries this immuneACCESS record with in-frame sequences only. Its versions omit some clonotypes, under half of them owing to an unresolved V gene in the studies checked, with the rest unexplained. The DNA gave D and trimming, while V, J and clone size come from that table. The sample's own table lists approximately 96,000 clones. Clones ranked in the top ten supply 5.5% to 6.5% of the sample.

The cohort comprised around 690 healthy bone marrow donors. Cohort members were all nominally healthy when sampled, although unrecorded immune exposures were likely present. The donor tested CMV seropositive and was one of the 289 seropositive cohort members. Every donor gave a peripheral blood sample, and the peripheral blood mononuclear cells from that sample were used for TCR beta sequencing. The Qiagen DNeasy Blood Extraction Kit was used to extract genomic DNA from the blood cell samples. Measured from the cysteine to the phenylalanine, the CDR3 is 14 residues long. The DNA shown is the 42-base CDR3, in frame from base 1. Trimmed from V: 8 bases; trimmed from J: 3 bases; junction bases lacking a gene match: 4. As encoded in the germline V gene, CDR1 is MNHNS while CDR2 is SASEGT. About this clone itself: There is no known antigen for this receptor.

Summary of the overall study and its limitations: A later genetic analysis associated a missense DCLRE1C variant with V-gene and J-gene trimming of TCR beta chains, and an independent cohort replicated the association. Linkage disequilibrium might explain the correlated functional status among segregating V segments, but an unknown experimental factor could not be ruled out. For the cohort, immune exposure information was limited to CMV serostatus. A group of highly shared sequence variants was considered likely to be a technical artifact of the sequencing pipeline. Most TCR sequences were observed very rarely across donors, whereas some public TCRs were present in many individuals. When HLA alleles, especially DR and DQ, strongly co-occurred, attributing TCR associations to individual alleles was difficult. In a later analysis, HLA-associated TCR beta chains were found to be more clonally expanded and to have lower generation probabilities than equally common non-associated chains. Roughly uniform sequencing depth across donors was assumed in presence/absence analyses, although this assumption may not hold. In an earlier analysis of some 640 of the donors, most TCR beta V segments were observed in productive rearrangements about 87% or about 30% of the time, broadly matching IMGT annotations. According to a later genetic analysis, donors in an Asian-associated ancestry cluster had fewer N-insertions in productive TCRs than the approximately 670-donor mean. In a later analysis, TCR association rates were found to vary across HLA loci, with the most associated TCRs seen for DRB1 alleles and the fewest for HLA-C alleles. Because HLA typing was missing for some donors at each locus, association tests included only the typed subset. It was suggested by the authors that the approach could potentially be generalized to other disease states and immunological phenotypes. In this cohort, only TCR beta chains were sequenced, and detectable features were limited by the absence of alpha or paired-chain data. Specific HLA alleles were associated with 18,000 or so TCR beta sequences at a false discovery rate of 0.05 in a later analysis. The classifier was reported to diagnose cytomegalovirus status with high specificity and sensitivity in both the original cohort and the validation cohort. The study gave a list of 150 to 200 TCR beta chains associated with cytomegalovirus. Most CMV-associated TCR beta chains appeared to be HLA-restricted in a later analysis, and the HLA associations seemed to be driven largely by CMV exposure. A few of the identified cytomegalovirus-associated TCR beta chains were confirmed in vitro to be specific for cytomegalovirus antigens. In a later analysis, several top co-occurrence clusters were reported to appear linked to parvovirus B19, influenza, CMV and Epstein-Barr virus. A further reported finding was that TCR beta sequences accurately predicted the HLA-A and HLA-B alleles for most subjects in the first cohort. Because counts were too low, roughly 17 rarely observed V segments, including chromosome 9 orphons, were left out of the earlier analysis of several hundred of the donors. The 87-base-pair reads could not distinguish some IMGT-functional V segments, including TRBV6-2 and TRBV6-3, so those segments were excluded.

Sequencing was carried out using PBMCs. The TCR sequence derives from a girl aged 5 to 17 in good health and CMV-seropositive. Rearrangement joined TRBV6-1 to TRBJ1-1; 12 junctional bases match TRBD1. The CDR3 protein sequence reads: CASGTGGGYTEAFF. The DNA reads TGTGCCAGCGGGACAGGGGGCGGTTACACTGAAGCTTTCTTT.